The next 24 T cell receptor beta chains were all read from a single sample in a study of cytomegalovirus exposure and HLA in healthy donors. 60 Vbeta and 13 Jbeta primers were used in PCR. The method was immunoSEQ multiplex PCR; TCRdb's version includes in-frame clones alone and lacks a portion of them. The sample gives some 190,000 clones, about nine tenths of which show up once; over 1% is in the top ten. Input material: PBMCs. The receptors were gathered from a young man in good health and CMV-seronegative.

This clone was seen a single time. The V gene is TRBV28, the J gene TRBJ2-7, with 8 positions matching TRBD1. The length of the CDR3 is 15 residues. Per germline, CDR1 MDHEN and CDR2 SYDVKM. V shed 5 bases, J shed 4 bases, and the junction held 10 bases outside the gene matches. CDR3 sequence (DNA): TGTGCCAGCAGTCTACAAGGACAGGGAGGATACGAGCAGTACTTC. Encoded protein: CASSLQGQGGYEQYF.

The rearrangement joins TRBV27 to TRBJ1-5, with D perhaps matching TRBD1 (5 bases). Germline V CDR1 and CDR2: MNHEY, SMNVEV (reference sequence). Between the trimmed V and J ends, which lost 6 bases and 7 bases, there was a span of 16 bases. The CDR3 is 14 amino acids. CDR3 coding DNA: TGTGCCAGCAGGGGGCGGCAGGGAAGCCAGCCCCAGCATTTT. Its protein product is CASRGRQGSQPQHF.

The CDR3 loop reads CASSLGGRVAEAFF. The CDR3 DNA follows: TGCGCCAGCAGCTTGGGAGGGCGAGTGGCTGAAGCTTTCTTT. V and J are TRBV5-1 and TRBJ1-1; unclear D gene. The V and J ends lost 0 bases and 6 bases respectively, with 12 bases between them. CDR3 size: 14 residues. Germline CDR1 reads SGHRS; CDR2 reads YFSETQ.

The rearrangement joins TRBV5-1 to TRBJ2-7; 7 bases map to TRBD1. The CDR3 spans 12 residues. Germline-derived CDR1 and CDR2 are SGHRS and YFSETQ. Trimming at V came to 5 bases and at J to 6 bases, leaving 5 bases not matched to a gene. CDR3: CASRLDRAEQYF. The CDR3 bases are TGCGCCAGCAGATTAGACAGGGCCGAGCAGTACTTC.

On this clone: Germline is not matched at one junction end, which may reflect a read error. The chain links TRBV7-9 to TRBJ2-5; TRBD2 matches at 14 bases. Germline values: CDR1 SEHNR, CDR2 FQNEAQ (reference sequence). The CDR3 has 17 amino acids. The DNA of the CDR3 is TGTTCCAGCAGCCGGACTAGCGGGGGGAAATACCAAGAGACCCAGTACTTC. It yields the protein CSSSRTSGGKYQETQYF.

The DNA for the CDR3 is TGTGCCAGCAGCAGACAGGGAGCGAACACCGGGGAGCTGTTTTTT. Translation gives CASSRQGANTGELFF. The chain uses TRBV6-5 and TRBJ2-2, with 7 positions matching TRBD1. This CDR3 has 15 residues. Germline CDR1 MNHEY, CDR2 SVGAGI. V lost 6 bases and J lost 0; bases outside the gene matches: 4.

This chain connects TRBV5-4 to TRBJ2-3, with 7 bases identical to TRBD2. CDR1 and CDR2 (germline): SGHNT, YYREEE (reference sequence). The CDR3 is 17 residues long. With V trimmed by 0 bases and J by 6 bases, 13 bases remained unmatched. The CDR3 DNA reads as TGTGCCAGCAGCTTGGGGGCTAGCGGCGGGGCCAAGGATACGCAGTATTTT. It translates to CASSLGASGGAKDTQYF.

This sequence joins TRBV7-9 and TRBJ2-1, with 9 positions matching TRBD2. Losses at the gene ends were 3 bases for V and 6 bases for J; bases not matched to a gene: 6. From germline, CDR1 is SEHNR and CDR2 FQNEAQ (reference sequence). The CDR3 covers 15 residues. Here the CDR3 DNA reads TGTGCCAGCAGCTTCTTGCGGGGGGGCATCAATGAGCAGTTCTTC. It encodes CASSFLRGGINEQFF.

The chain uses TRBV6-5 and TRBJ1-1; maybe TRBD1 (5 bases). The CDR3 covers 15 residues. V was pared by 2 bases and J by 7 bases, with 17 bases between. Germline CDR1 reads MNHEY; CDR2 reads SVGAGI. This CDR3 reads CASSYGGVGLFEAFF. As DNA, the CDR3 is TGTGCCAGCAGTTACGGGGGGGTAGGTTTATTTGAAGCTTTCTTT.

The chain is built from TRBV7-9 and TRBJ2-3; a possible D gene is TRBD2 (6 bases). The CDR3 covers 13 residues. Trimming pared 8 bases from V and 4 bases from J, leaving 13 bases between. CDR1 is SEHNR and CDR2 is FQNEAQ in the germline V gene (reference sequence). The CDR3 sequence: CASGDSSPDTQYF. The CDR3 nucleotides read TGTGCCAGCGGGGACTCATCGCCAGATACGCAGTATTTT.

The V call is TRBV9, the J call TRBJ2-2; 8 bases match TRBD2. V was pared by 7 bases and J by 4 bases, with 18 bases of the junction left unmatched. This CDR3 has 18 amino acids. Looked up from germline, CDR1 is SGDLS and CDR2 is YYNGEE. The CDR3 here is CASALRGGGAGATGELFF. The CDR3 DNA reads TGTGCCAGCGCGCTCCGGGGAGGGGGAGCGGGAGCCACCGGGGAGCTGTTTTTT.

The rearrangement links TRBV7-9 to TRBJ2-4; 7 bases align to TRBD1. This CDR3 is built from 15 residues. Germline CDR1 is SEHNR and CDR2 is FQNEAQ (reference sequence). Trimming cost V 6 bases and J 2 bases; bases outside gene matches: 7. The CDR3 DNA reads TGTGCCAGCAGAGGGGAGACAGGGACCAAAAACATTCAGTACTTC. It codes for CASRGETGTKNIQYF.

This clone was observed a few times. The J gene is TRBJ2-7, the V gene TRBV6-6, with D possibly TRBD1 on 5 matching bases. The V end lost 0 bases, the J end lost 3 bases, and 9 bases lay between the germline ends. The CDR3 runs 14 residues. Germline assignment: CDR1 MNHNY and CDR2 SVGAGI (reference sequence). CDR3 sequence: CASSYSTVDYEQYF. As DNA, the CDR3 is TGTGCCAGCAGTTACTCGACAGTAGACTACGAGCAGTACTTC.

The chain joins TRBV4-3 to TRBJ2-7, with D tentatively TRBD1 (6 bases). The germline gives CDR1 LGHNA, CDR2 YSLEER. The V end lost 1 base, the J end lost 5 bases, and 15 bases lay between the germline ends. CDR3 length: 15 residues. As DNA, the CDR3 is TGCGCCAGCAGCCAAGGAACAGGGTTTCGGGACGAGCAGTACTTC. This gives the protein CASSQGTGFRDEQYF.

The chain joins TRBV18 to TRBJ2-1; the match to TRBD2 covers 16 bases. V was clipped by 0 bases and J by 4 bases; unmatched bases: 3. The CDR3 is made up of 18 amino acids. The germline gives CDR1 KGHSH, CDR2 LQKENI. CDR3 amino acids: CASSPPGLAGGHYNEQFF. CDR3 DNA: TGTGCCAGCTCACCACCGGGACTAGCGGGGGGGCATTACAATGAGCAGTTCTTC.

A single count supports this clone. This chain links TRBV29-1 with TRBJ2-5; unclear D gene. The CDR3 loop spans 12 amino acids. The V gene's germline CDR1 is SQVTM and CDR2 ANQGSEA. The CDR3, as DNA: TGCAACGCCGCAGTAAACAAAGAGACCCAGTACTTC. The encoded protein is CNAAVNKETQYF.

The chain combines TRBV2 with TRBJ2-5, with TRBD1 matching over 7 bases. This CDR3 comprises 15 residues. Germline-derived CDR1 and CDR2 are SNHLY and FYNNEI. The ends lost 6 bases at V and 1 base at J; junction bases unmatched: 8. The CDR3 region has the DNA TGTGCCAGCAGCCCAAGGACAGGATCCCAAGAGACCCAGTACTTC. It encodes CASSPRTGSQETQYF. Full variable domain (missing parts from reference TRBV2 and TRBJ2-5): EPEVTQTPSHQVTQMGQEVILRCVPISNHLYFYWYRQILGQKVEFLVSFYNNEISEKSEIFDDQFSVERPDGSNFTLKIRSTKLEDSAMYFCASSPRTGSQETQYFGPGTRLLVL.

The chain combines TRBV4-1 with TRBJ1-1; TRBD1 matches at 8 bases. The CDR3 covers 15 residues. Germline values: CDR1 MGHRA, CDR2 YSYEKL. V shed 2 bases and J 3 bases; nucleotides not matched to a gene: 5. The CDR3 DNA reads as TGCGCCAGCAGCCAACCACAGGGGGGAGACACTGAAGCTTTCTTT. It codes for CASSQPQGGDTEAFF.

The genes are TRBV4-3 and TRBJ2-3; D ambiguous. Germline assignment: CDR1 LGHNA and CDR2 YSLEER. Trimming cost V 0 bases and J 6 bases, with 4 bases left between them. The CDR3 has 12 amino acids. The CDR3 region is CASSQDRDTQYF. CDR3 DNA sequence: TGCGCCAGCAGCCAAGATCGGGATACGCAGTATTTT.

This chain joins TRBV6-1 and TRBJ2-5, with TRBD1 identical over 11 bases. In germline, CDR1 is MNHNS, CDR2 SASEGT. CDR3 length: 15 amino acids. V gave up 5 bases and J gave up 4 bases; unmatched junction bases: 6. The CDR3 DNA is TGTGCCAGCAGTAAACCGGGACAGGGGGGAGAGACCCAGTACTTC. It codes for CASSKPGQGGETQYF.

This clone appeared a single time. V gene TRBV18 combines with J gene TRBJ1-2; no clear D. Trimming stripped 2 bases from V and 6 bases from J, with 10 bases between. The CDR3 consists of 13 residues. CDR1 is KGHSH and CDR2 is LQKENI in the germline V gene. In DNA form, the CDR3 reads TGTGCCAGCTCACCAAACGGGTTCGATGGCTACACCTTC. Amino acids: CASSPNGFDGYTF.

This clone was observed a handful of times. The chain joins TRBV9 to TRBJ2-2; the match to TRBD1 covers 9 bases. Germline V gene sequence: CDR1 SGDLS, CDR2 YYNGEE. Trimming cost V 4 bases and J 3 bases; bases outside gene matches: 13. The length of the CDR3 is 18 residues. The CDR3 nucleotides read TGTGCCAGCAGCTCCCCGTCTAGGACAGGGGATCACACCGGGGAGCTGTTTTTT. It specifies CASSSPSRTGDHTGELFF. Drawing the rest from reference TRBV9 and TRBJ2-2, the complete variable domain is DSGVTQTPKHLITATGQRVTLRCSPRSGDLSVYWYQQSLDQGLQFLIQYYNGEERAKGNILERFSAQQFPDLHSELNLSSLELGDSALYFCASSSPSRTGDHTGELFFGEGSRLTVL.

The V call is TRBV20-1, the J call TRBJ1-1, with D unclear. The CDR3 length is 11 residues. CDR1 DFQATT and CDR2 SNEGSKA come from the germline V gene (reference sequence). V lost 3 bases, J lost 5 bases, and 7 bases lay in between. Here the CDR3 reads CSARGDTEAFF. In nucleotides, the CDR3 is TGCAGTGCTAGGGGAGATACTGAAGCTTTCTTT.

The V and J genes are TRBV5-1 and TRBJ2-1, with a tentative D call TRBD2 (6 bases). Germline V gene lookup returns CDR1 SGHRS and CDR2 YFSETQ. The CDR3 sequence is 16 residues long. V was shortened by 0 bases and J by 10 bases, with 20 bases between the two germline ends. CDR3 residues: CASSLGEVPTGREQFF. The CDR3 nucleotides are TGCGCCAGCAGCTTGGGGGAGGTTCCGACGGGACGGGAGCAGTTCTTC.